The clone carrying this T cell receptor (beta chain) was detected only a few times. Its antigen is undetermined. A library of TCRbeta sequences, prepared with unique molecular identifiers, was generated. TCRdb reanalysed the PCR reads using MiXCR and keeps one entry per CDR3 protein. Among about 830,000 distinct CDR3 sequences listed, roughly 15% were seen once. The entry originates in a study of T-cell reconstitution after alpha-beta-depleted transplantation in children. Whole-study results and caveats: Several patients had high TCRbeta diversity at day 60; it came from surviving recipient T cells and thymic progenitors. Newly produced T cells mostly accounted for T-cell counts and diversity one year post-transplant. About two months after transplant, alpha-beta T cells reportedly came from several hundred expanded graft clones.

Germline CDR1 reads MNHNS; CDR2 reads SASEGT. The CDR3 length is 14 residues. Trimming shortened V by 7 bases and J by 1 base, and 13 bases separated the two germline ends. The clonotype comes from a male patient under 18 who had a stem cell transplant for acute lymphoblastic leukemia, so the T cells may come from the graft donor. The sample consisted of PBMCs, mostly from graft donor cells, taken 360 days after TCRalphabeta/CD19-depleted stem cell transplant. The chain recombines TRBV6-1 with TRBJ2-5; D is ambiguous. The CDR3 region has the DNA TGTGCCAGCACTGTAACACGCAGCCAAGAGACCCAGTACTTC. As protein: CASTVTRSQETQYF.